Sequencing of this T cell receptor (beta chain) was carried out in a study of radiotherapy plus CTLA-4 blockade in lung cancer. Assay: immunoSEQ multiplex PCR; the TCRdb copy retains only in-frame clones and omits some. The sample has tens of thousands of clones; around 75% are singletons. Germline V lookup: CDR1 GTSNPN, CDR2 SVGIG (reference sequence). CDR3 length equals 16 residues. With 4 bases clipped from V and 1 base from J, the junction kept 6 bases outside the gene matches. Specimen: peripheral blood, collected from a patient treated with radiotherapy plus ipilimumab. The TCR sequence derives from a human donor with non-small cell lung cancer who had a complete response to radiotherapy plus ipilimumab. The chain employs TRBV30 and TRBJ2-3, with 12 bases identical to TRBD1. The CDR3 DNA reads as TGTGCCTGGACGGGACAGGGGGCAAGAGGCACAGATACGCAGTATTTT. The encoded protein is CAWTGQGARGTDTQYF.